The rows below give T cell receptor beta chains drawn from one sample of a study of regulatory T cells in long-lasting Graves disease. One entry per CDR3 protein, called by TCRdb with MiXCR from the multiplex PCR reads. In the table there are more than 650,000 distinct CDR3 sequences, 25% to 35% of which are singletons. This specimen was peripheral blood mononuclear cells (PBMCs), taken when the disease was refractory, from a patient treated with antithyroid drugs. The receptors were gathered from a female donor with Graves disease. CDR3s include the opening cysteine and the closing phenylalanine or tryptophan. D genes are given only for firm matches. Only some rows state a clone size, as once, few, many or a class for expanded clones.

-	-	TRBJ2-3	13	TRBV27	TGTGCCAGCAGTTTCAGGGAGGCAGATACGCAGTATTTT	CASSFREADTQYF
few	TRBD1	TRBJ2-7	14	TRBV5-1	TGCGCCAGCAGCTTTGAGGGGGCGGACGACGAGCAGTACTTC	CASSFEGADDEQYF
few	-	TRBJ2-7	13	TRBV6-1	TGTGCCAGCAGTGTATACGGTTCCTACGAGCAGTACTTC	CASSVYGSYEQYF
-	TRBD2	TRBJ2-2	18	TRBV7-9	TGTGCCAGCAGCTCTAGGGGTCTAGCGGGCCCGAACACCGGGGAGCTGTTTTTT	CASSSRGLAGPNTGELFF
-	TRBD1	TRBJ2-1	16	TRBV3-1	TGTGCCAGCAGCCAACTGGGACAGGCGGGCGCGAAGGAGCAGTTCTTC	CASSQLGQAGAKEQFF
few	-	TRBJ1-2	11	TRBV6-1	TGTGCCAGCAGTGAAGCCCATGGCTACACCTTC	CASSEAHGYTF
-	TRBD1	TRBJ1-2	18	TRBV3-1	TGTGCCAGCAGCTACTTCGGGACAGGGGATAGAGCTAACTATGGCTACACCTTC	CASSYFGTGDRANYGYTF
-	TRBD1	TRBJ2-4	13	TRBV19	TGTGCCAGTAGTACGGACAGGGGGAACATTCAGTACTTC	CASSTDRGNIQYF
many	-	TRBJ1-1	14	TRBV6-1	TGTGCCAGCACCCCGGTAGGAAAGGGCACTGAAGCTTTCTTT	CASTPVGKGTEAFF
few	TRBD1	TRBJ2-4	12	TRBV25-1	TGTGCCTGCAACAGGGGGTCGGGCATTCAGTACTTC	CACNRGSGIQYF
-	TRBD1	TRBJ2-7	15	TRBV29-1	TGCAGCGTGGGAATAACGGGACAGGGGAGAAACGAGCAGTACTTC	CSVGITGQGRNEQYF
-	TRBD2	TRBJ2-7	17	TRBV7-6	TGTGCCAGCAGCTTAGTAGCCGGGACTAGCGGTACCTACGAGCAGTACTTC	CASSLVAGTSGTYEQYF
-	TRBD2	TRBJ2-7	13	TRBV29-1	TGCAGCGTCCAGACTAGCGGGAGGGTCGAGCAGTACTTC	CSVQTSGRVEQYF
-	TRBD1	TRBJ1-2	15	TRBV7-9	TGTGCCAGCAGCCGAGCTGACAGGGATCTTCATGGCTACACCTTC	CASSRADRDLHGYTF
few	TRBD2	TRBJ2-5	14	TRBV6-1	TGTGCCAGCACACGGGGGAGGGCCCAAGAGACCCAGTACTTC	CASTRGRAQETQYF
few	-	TRBJ1-2	16	TRBV7-9	TGTGCCAGCAGCTTCGGGTGGAGCACCCAAGAATATGGCTACACCTTC	CASSFGWSTQEYGYTF
-	-	TRBJ1-1	12	TRBV10-2	TGCGCCAGCAGAGACAGTAACAATGAAGCTTTCTTT	CASRDSNNEAFF
-	-	TRBJ1-2	13	TRBV6-1	TGTGCCAGCAGCGGCAGCTGGGGAGATGGCTACACCTTC	CASSGSWGDGYTF
few	TRBD2	TRBJ2-7	18	TRBV11-2	TGTGCCAGCAGCTTTCATAGGACTAGCGGGAGAGAGGCTAGCGAGCAGTACTTC	CASSFHRTSGREASEQYF
-	-	TRBJ1-5	14	TRBV20-1	TGCAGTGCTCGACTTGGGGGGGCAAATCAGCCCCAGCATTTT	CSARLGGANQPQHF
many	-	TRBJ2-7	16	TRBV12-3/TRBV12-4	TGTGCCAGCAGTTTAGCTGGGGGTAGCAGAGCCTACGAGCAGTACTTC	CASSLAGGSRAYEQYF
many	TRBD1	TRBJ1-2	13	TRBV27	TGTGCCAGCAGCTACCGACAGGGAGATGGCTACACCTTC	CASSYRQGDGYTF
many	-	TRBJ1-1	17	TRBV11-3	TGTGCCAGCAGCAGCGGGACGGGTACAAGAATGAACACTGAAGCTTTCTTT	CASSSGTGTRMNTEAFF
few	-	TRBJ1-1	14	TRBV20-1	TGCAGTGCTAGAGATCTGCAGGGCGGCATGGTGGCTTTCTTT	CSARDLQGGMVAFF
few	TRBD1	TRBJ2-5	13	TRBV20-1	TGCAGTGTGGGGTTGGGACAGGGAAAGACCCAGTACTTC	CSVGLGQGKTQYF
-	TRBD1	TRBJ1-6	19	TRBV2	TGTGCCAGCTCACCGATTTCGGGCGGACAGGGCGGACGAGGCTCACCCCTCCACTTT	CASSPISGGQGGRGSPLHF
many	-	TRBJ2-7	12	TRBV12-3/TRBV12-4	TGTGCCAGCAGTTTCGGGCAGGACGAGCAGTACTTC	CASSFGQDEQYF
-	-	TRBJ2-3	13	TRBV10-1	TGCGCCAGCGAGCCCTCCGGCACAGATATGCAGTATTTT	CASEPSGTDMQYF
many	TRBD1	TRBJ1-5	13	TRBV6-1	TGTGCCAGCAAGACAGGGGGGAATCAGCCCCAGCATTTT	CASKTGGNQPQHF
once	-	TRBJ1-5	17	TRBV7-9	TGTGCCAGCAGCTTAGAGCCAGGTAGAAAGGGGAATCAGCCCCAGCATTTT	CASSLEPGRKGNQPQHF
many	-	TRBJ2-5	14	TRBV7-9	TGTGCCAGCAGCTTACGCAGGCCTCCAGAGACCCAGTACTTC	CASSLRRPPETQYF
many	-	TRBJ1-2	12	TRBV28	TGTGCCAGCAGTACCCAGGTGGGGGGCTACACCTTC	CASSTQVGGYTF